This TCR beta chain was sequenced in a study of T cell responses to AZD1222 COVID-19 vaccine. The CDR3 runs to 14 residues. The V gene end was trimmed by 5 bases and the J gene end by 6 bases; junction bases not matched to a gene: 7. The germline CDR1 and CDR2 sequences are MNHNS and SASEGT. The protocol was immunoSEQ multiplex PCR, while the TCRdb copy is restricted to in-frame clones and leaves out a portion. The sample yields about 110,000 clones, around 82% seen once. The chain links TRBV6-1 to TRBJ2-1; 7 bases map to TRBD2. Material: peripheral blood, obtained on day 0 of AZD1222 vaccination. The origin of this receptor is an adult in good health. CDR3 region: CASSPRGSGNEQFF. The CDR3 nucleotides are TGTGCCAGCAGTCCGCGGGGGTCGGGCAATGAGCAGTTCTTC.